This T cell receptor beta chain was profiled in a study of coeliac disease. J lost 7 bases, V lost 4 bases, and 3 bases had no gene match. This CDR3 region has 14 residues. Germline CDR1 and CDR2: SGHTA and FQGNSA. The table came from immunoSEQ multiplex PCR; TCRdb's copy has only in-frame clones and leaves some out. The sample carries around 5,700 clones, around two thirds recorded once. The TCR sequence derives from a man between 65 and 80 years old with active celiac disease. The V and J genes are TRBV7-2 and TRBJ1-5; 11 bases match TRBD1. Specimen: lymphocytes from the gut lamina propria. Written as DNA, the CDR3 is TGTGCCAGCAGCTCGGGACAGGGGGAACAGCCCCAGCATTTT. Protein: CASSSGQGEQPQHF.